This T cell receptor beta chain was identified during a study of response to subunit inactivated influenza vaccine. Broader study findings: The authors offered the suggestion that each seasonal influenza vaccination recruits few new T cells.

TCRdb redid the calling of the RT-PCR reads with MiXCR, one entry per CDR3 protein. The top ten hold 11% of the sample, which has about 780,000 distinct CDR3 sequences, less than 20% seen once. As concerns this clonotype: The antigen remains undetermined.

CDR3 length equals 15 residues. The V and J ends lost 0 bases and 1 base respectively, with 9 bases between them. Germline CDR1 reads DFQATT; CDR2 reads SNEGSKA (reference sequence). The specimen comprised PBMCs from blood, sampled 4 to 6 days after vaccination. The sequence derives from a man over 45 who received an inactivated influenza vaccine. V gene TRBV20-1 combines with J gene TRBJ2-2; D call uncertain. CDR3 residues: CSARDVDLNTGELFF. The CDR3 DNA sequence: TGCAGTGCTAGAGATGTGGACCTGAACACCGGGGAGCTGTTTTTT.